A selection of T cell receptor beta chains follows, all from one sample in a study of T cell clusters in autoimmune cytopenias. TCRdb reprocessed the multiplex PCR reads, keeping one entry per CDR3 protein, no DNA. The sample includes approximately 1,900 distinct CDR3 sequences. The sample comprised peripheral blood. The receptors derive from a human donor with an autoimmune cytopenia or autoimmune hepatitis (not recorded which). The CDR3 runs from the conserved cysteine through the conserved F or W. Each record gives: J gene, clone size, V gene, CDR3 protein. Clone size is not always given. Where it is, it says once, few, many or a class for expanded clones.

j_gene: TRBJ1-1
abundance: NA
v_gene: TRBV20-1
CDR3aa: CSARDISGDTEAFF

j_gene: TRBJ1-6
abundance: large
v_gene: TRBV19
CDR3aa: CASSIVHLNSPLHF

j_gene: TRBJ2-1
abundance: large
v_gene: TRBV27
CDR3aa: CASSLWGKVNEQFF

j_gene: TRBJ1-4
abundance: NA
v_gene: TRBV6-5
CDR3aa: CASSLRNPTNEKLFF

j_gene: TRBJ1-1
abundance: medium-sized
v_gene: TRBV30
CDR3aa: CAWRQGDKNTEAFF

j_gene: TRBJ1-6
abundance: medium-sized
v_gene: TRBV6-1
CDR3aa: CASSPGTSYNSPLHF

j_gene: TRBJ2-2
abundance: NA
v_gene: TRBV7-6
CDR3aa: CASSLAGPGELFF

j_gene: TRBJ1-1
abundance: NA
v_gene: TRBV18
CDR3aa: CASSPPDRVVRTEAFF

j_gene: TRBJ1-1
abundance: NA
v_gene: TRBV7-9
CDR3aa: CASSLEGVSRAFF

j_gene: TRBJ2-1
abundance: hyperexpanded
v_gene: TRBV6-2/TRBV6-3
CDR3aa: CASSSDNEQFF

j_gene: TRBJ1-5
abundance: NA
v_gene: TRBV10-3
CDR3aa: CASSGDLRQGNQPQHF

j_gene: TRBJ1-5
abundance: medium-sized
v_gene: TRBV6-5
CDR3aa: CASIDRGLGGAQPQHF

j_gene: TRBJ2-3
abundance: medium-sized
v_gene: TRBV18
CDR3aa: CASTLLEGTVDTQYF

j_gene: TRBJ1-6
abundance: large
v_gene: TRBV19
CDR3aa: CASSIDSSSYNSPLHF

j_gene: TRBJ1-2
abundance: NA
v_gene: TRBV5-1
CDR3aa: CASSLGGYYGYTF